This paragraph covers one T cell receptor (beta chain) sequence. Its antigen remains unknown. This entry is derived from a study of T cells expressing NK-cell markers. About the research overall: It was sorted CD3+CD56+NKG2C+, CD3+CD56+NKG2C- and CD3+CD56-NKG2C+ T cells that supplied the TCR beta repertoires.

The CDR3 runs 13 residues. Germline CDR1 and CDR2: SQVTM and ANQGSEA. Regarding the study as a whole: NKG2C+ dominant clonotypes from over five donors made up roughly 1.0-7.0% of CD8+ T cells. The CD3+CD56-NKG2C+ fraction of a handful of donors was likewise dominated by these clonotypes.

Researchers built TCR beta cDNA using 5'RACE template switching with UMIs. TCRdb re-called the 5' RACE reads; every CDR3 protein appears as one record, without DNA. The specimen's table records 25,000 to 35,000 distinct CDR3 sequences. The sample was blood T cells: a sorted CD56 or NKG2C T cell subset, CD4+ or CD8+ T cells, or bulk PBMC T cells (not recorded which). The chain links TRBV29-1 to TRBJ1-3. The TCR originated in a woman between 18 and 70 years old in good health. This chain's CDR3 is CSVDEGKGNTIYF.